This T cell receptor beta chain comes out of a study of CD8+ T cells in alopecia areata. Germline-derived CDR1 and CDR2 are MDHEN and SYDVKM. Unmatched junction bases numbered 6, after V lost 3 bases and J lost 4 bases. CDR3 size: 14 residues. After isolation, RNA underwent reverse transcription to generate cDNA as the sequencing template. TCRdb's copy holds only in-frame clones and misses some; the assay was immunoSEQ multiplex PCR. This sample has tens of thousands of clones, with approximately 56% found just once. This receptor was obtained from a human donor with alopecia areata. The sample consisted of NKG2D-high CD8+ T cells sorted from blood. The rearrangement links TRBV28 to TRBJ2-7, with 7 bases that match TRBD1. The CDR3 nucleotides are TGTGCCAGCAGTTTTAGGGGGCGTGGGTACGAGCAGTACTTC. Its translation: CASSFRGRGYEQYF. Full variable domain (rest looked up from reference TRBV28 and TRBJ2-7): DVKVTQSSRYLVKRTGEKVFLECVQDMDHENMFWYRQDPGLGLRLIYFSYDVKMKEKGDIPEGYSVSREKKERFSLILESASTNQTSMYLCASSFRGRGYEQYFGPGTRLTVT.